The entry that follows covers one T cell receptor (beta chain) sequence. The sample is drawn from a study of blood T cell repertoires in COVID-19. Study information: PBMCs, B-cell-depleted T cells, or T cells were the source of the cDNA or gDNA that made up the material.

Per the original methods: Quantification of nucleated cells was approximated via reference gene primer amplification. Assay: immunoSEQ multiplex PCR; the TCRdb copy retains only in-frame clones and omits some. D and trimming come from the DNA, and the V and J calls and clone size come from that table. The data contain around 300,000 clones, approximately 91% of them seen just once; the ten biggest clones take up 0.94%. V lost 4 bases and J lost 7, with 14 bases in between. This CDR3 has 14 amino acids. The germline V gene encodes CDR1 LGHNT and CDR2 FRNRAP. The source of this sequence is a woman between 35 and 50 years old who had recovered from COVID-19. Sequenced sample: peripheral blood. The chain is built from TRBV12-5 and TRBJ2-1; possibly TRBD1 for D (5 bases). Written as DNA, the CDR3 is TGTGCTAGTGGTTCCCGGCCGGACATAAATGAGCAGTTCTTC. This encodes CASGSRPDINEQFF.